This section outlines one T cell receptor (beta chain) sequence together with its context. This clonotype has a handful of counts. Its antigen is still unknown. Base qualities are not recorded, but no much larger clone differs from it by a single base. This record comes from a study of response to subunit inactivated influenza vaccine (dated by TCRdb to the late 2010s). Study-wide context: The study used deep quantitative T cell receptor repertoire profiling to track responses to a trivalent subunit inactivated influenza vaccine. Broader findings and caveats from the paper: According to the authors, only a limited number of new T cells may be recruited by each seasonal influenza vaccination.

The germline V and J ends show losses of 5 bases and 5 bases respectively, and no gene match explains 4 bases of the junction. Spanning cysteine to phenylalanine, the CDR3 consists of 12 amino acids. Only the CDR3 DNA stays, 36 bases, in frame from base 1. The germline V gene gives CDR1 as SQVTM and CDR2 as ANQGSEA. The method behind the library was RT-PCR. The sequencing machine was an Illumina HiSeq 2500. The public reads were run again by TCRdb, first through fastp at Q25 and then through MiXCR, and only productive beta chains were kept. Each entry merges the rows of one CDR3 protein and shows their most common DNA and genes. The sample records about 190,000 distinct CDR3 sequences, 13% to 15% of which are singletons. Together, the top ten hold approximately 25% of the sample.

The chain uses TRBV29-1 and TRBJ2-7; 9 of the junction bases match TRBD1. The source is a man aged 50 or older who received an inactivated influenza vaccine. Donor details come from another sample of the same person, matched by shared clones. The sequenced sample was CD8+ T cells sorted from PBMCs, obtained 5 days after vaccination. In nucleotides, the sequence is TGCAGCGTTTGGACAGGGGAGAACGAGCAGTACTTC. This sequence encodes CSVWTGENEQYF.